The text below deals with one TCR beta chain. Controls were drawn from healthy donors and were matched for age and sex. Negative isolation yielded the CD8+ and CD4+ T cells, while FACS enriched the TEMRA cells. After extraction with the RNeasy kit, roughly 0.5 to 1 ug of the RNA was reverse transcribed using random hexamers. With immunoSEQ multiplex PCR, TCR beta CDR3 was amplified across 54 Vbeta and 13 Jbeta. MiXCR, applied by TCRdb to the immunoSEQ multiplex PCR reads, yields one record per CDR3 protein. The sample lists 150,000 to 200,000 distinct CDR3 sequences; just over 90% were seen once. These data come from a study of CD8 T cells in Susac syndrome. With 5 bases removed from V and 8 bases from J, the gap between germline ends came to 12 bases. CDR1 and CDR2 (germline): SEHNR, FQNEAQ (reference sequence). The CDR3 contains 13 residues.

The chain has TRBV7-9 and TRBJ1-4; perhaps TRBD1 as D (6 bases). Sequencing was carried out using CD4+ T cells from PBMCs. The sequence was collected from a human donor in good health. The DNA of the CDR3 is TGTGCCAGCAGCCCTCTGACAGGAGAAAAACTGTTTTTT. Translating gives CASSPLTGEKLFF.